Each of the 14 T cell receptor beta chains below was sequenced from the same sample in a study of OX40 agonist ivuxolimab in advanced cancers. Preparation of the library involved the immunoSEQ multiplex PCR assay. The immuneACCESS repertoire file appears here via TCRdb, limited to in-frame rearrangements. These files lack a portion of the clones; in checked studies, under half of the deficit traces to unresolved V genes, and the cause of the others is not known. This sample holds some 60,000 clones; about 87% were observed only once. The ten largest clones represent under 2.5% of the sample. This material consisted of CD4+ or CD8+ T cells sorted from blood, taken in a trial of the OX40 agonist ivuxolimab. Receptors were obtained from an adult with an advanced solid tumor such as melanoma, head and neck, liver or kidney cancer.

The chain carries TRBV27 and TRBJ2-2; the match to TRBD1 covers 7 bases. This CDR3 has 14 amino acids. With 6 bases clipped from V and 2 bases from J, the junction kept 3 bases outside the gene matches. Germline V gene lookup returns CDR1 MNHEY and CDR2 SMNVEV (reference sequence). In nucleotides, the CDR3 is TGTGCCAGCAGACAGGGGCCCAACACCGGGGAGCTGTTTTTT. It is translated as CASRQGPNTGELFF.

The J gene is TRBJ2-7, the V gene TRBV2, with D perhaps matching TRBD2 (5 bases). CDR3 length: 14 amino acids. The V end was cut by 4 bases, the J end by 5 bases, with 15 bases between. Germline-derived CDR1 and CDR2 are SNHLY and FYNNEI. Here the CDR3 DNA reads TGTGCCAGCAGTGTAAGAGGGTTTGGCCACGAGCAGTACTTC. This encodes CASSVRGFGHEQYF.

This chain uses TRBV6-1 with TRBJ2-5; D is ambiguous. The germline V gene encodes CDR1 MNHNS and CDR2 SASEGT. Between the trimmed V and J ends, which lost 5 bases and 4 bases, there was a span of 5 bases. The CDR3 is 11 residues long. CDR3 residues: CASSKLETQYF. As DNA, the CDR3 is TGTGCCAGCAGTAAACTAGAGACCCAGTACTTC.

The chain carries TRBV7-2 and TRBJ1-1, with 9 bases that match TRBD1. The V and J ends lost 0 bases and 10 bases, in that order; junction bases with no gene match: 6. The CDR3 is 14 residues long. CDR1 and CDR2 (germline): SGHTA, FQGNSA. The CDR3, as DNA: TGTGCCAGCAGCTTAGCGTGGGGACAGGGAAGAGCTTTCTTT. It translates to CASSLAWGQGRAFF. The full variable domain, rest sourced from reference TRBV7-2 and TRBJ1-1, is GAGVSQSPSNKVTEKGKDVELRCDPISGHTALYWYRQSLGQGLEFLIYFQGNSAPDKSGLPSDRFSAERTGGSVSTLTIQRTQQEDSAVYLCASSLAWGQGRAFFGQGTRLTVV.

The rearrangement joins TRBV7-9 to TRBJ1-1, with a weak D call TRBD1 (6 bases). Per the germline V gene, CDR1 is SEHNR and CDR2 is FQNEAQ (reference sequence). The CDR3 has 16 residues. V was pared by 4 bases and J by 4 bases, with 19 bases between. The CDR3 sequence: CASSSHGGGLGTEAFF. CDR3 coding DNA: TGTGCCAGCAGCTCCCATGGCGGGGGGCTTGGCACTGAAGCTTTCTTT.

The V and J genes are TRBV18 and TRBJ2-7; possible D gene TRBD2, 6 bases. CDR1 and CDR2 from the germline V gene are KGHSH and LQKENI. Trimming cost V 3 bases and J 1 base, with 10 bases left between them. This CDR3 comprises 14 residues. This CDR3 reads CASSPGDWSYEQYF. CDR3 coding DNA: TGTGCCAGCTCACCCGGGGACTGGTCCTACGAGCAGTACTTC. Drawing the rest from reference TRBV18 and TRBJ2-7, the complete variable domain is NAGVMQNPRHLVRRRGQEARLRCSPMKGHSHVYWYRQLPEEGLKFMVYLQKENIIDESGMPKERFSAEFPKEGPSILRIQQVVRGDSAAYFCASSPGDWSYEQYFGPGTRLTVT.

The sample holds a few counts of this clone. In DNA, the CDR3 is TGTGCCAGCAGCGGACCCGGGACTGCCACTGAAGCTTTCTTT. It yields the protein CASSGPGTATEAFF. The chain is built from TRBV5-4 and TRBJ1-1, with D possibly being TRBD1 (5 bases). V was shortened by 4 bases and J by 4 bases, with 14 bases between the two germline ends. CDR3 length: 14 amino acids. Germline V CDR1 and CDR2: SGHNT, YYREEE (reference sequence).

The genes are TRBV30 and TRBJ2-3; D remains ambiguous. The CDR3 is made up of 10 amino acids. CDR1 is GTSNPN, CDR2 SVGIG, per germline (reference sequence). V gave up 7 bases and J gave up 15 bases, with 17 bases separating them. CDR3 in amino acids: CAYGSAISYF. In DNA form, the CDR3 reads TGTGCCTACGGGTCCGCAATTTCTTATTTT.

The chain joins TRBV4-1 to TRBJ2-5, with D perhaps matching TRBD2 (5 bases). The CDR3 covers 16 residues. Germline V lookup: CDR1 MGHRA, CDR2 YSYEKL. V shed 0 bases and J shed 0 bases, with 11 bases lying between them. This CDR3 reads CASSQETGKNQETQYF. In nucleotides, the CDR3 is TGCGCCAGCAGCCAAGAGACGGGGAAGAACCAAGAGACCCAGTACTTC.

This sequence joins TRBV4-1 and TRBJ2-7, with D possibly matching TRBD1 (5 bases). Germline V lookup: CDR1 MGHRA, CDR2 YSYEKL. The CDR3 contains 14 residues. V was cut by 0 bases and J by 3 bases, with 9 bases left in between. CDR3 DNA: TGCGCCAGCAGCCAAGAAGCAGGGATCTACGAGCAGTACTTC. Translated, it gives CASSQEAGIYEQYF.

The chain employs TRBV13 and TRBJ1-4, with D hard to call. The V gene's germline CDR1 is PRHDT and CDR2 FYEKMQ (reference sequence). The CDR3 is 16 residues long. V was clipped by 0 bases and J by 3 bases, with 11 bases between them. CDR3 amino acids: CASSLGDGEANEKLFF. The CDR3 DNA reads TGTGCCAGCAGCTTAGGGGACGGGGAAGCTAATGAAAAACTGTTTTTT.

The J gene is TRBJ2-2, the V gene TRBV5-4; D remains unclear. This CDR3 is 14 amino acids long. CDR1 SGHNT and CDR2 YYREEE come from the germline V gene (reference sequence). V was clipped by 0 bases and J by 6 bases, with 9 bases between them. CDR3 bases: TGTGCCAGCAGCTTGGGGGGAACTGCCGGGGAGCTGTTTTTT. Translating it yields CASSLGGTAGELFF.

This sequence joins TRBV15 and TRBJ1-2, with TRBD1 matching 7 bases. The J segment lost 8 bases and the V segment lost 1 base, leaving 13 bases of the junction unmatched. CDR3 length equals 16 residues. The germline CDR1 and CDR2 sequences are LNHNV and YYDKDF (reference sequence). The CDR3 nucleotides are TGTGCCACCAGCAGAGCTATAGGGACAGCCGGCGTGGGCTACACCTTC. Its protein is CATSRAIGTAGVGYTF.

The rearrangement joins TRBV4-2 to TRBJ1-2, with D perhaps TRBD1 (5 bases). CDR3 length: 16 residues. Germline values: CDR1 LGHNA, CDR2 YNFKEQ. The V end was cut by 0 bases, the J end by 8 bases, with 19 bases between. In DNA form, the CDR3 reads TGTGCCAGCAGCCAAGATCGGAGCAGGGAGGATGGAGGCTACACCTTC. Protein product: CASSQDRSREDGGYTF.